This T cell receptor (beta chain) is drawn from a study of molecular identifiers for immune sequencing clone quantification. Naive CD8 libraries used 20,000 to 1,000,000 sorted cells and 10%, 30% or 50% RNA. Naive CD8 T cells were picked out by sorting for CD8+CD4-CCR7+CD45RA+. TCRdb re-analysed the PCR reads in MiXCR, keeping a single row per CDR3 protein. The data show some 320,000 distinct CDR3 sequences, roughly a quarter seen once. This CDR3 comprises 13 residues. CDR1 is LNHNV and CDR2 is YYDKDF in the germline V gene (reference sequence). V gave up 6 bases and J gave up 4 bases; unmatched junction bases: 5. Study-level points and caveats: Clones that exceeded 20 RNA copies held over 97% of effector molecules, yet under 1% in naive cells. Single-cell amounts of spiked Jurkat TCR RNA were reportedly detectable among about a million naive cells.

This clonotype was seen at least ten times. As yet, its antigen is unknown. The sequence was collected from a human donor in good health. Some libraries in this study had Jurkat cell RNA spiked in. This rearrangement joins TRBV15 to TRBJ2-7, with 8 nucleotides matching TRBD1. Material for sequencing was naive CD8+ T cells from blood, with Jurkat cell RNA spiked in. Specified subset: FACS-sorted CD8+CD4-CCR7+CD45RA+ naive T cells. In DNA form, the CDR3 reads TGTGCCACCAGTGCAGGACAGGGTTACGAGCAGTACTTC. As protein: CATSAGQGYEQYF.